This T cell receptor beta chain stems from a study of neurological immune-mediated disorders. This clonotype was picked up many times. TCRdb re-analysed the 5' RACE reads in MiXCR, keeping a single row per CDR3 protein. The sample contains 45,000 to 55,000 distinct CDR3 sequences, about 5.6% of which appear only once. CDR3 length equals 16 residues. V lost 4 bases, J lost 7 bases, and 22 bases lay in between. Looked up from germline, CDR1 is LGHDT and CDR2 is YNNKEL (reference sequence). This TCR was sampled from a woman aged 18-29 years with multiple sclerosis. The chain is built from TRBV3-1 and TRBJ1-2; possible D gene TRBD1, 5 bases. Sequenced sample: CD4+ T cells from blood. The CDR3 coding sequence is TGTGCCAGCAGCCGAGCTGACAGTCGGTTTGGTGGTGGCTACACCTTC. Translation: CASSRADSRFGGGYTF.